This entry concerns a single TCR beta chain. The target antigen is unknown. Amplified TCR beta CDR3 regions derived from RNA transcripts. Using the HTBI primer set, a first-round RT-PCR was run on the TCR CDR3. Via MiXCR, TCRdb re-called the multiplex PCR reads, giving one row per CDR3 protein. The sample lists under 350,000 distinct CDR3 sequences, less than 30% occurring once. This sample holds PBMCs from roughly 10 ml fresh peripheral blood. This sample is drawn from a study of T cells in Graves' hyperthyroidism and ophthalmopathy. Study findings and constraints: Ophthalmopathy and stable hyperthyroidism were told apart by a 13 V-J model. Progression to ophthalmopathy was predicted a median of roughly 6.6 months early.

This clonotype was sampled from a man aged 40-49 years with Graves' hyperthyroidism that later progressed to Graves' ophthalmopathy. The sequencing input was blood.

The CDR3 reads CASSVEGGTSSFEQYF. For the CDR3, the DNA is TGTGCCAGCAGTGTGGAAGGAGGGACTAGTTCGTTCGAGCAGTACTTC. The rearrangement joins TRBV6-1 to TRBJ2-7; 8 nucleotides match TRBD2. With V trimmed by 4 bases and J by 6 bases, 14 bases remained unmatched. The CDR3 extends over 16 amino acids. Germline CDR1 MNHNS, CDR2 SASEGT.